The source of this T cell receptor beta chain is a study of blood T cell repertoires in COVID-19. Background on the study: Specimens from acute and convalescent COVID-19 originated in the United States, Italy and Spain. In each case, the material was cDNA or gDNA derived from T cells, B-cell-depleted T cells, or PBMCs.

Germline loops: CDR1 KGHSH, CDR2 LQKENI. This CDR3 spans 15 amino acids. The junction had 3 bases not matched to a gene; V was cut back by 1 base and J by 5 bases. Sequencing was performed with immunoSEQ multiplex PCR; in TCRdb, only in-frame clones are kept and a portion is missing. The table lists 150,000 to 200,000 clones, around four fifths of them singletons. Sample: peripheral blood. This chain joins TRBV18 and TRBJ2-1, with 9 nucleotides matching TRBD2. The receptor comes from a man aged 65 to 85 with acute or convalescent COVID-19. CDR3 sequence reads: CASSPQREAHNEQFF. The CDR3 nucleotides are TGTGCCAGCTCACCACAGCGGGAGGCACACAATGAGCAGTTCTTC. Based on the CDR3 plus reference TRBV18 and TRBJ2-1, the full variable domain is NAGVMQNPRHLVRRRGQEARLRCSPMKGHSHVYWYRQLPEEGLKFMVYLQKENIIDESGMPKERFSAEFPKEGPSILRIQQVVRGDSAAYFCASSPQREAHNEQFFGPGTRLTVL.